The 15 T cell receptor beta chains listed next were all sequenced from one sample in a study of cytomegalovirus exposure and HLA in healthy donors (dated by TCRdb to 2016 to 2017). Library construction relied on the immunoSEQ multiplex PCR assay. The multiplex PCR relied on a mix of 60 forward primers for TCR Vbeta segments and 13 reverse primers for TCR Jbeta segments. TCRdb took over this immuneACCESS table, retaining in-frame rearrangements with V and J assigned. Such tables are incomplete; in checked studies, under half of the missing clones stem from an unresolved V gene, and the remainder is unexplained. Within this sample are 200,000 to 300,000 clones, with around 76% of them counted one time only. The ten largest clones capture 4.5% to 6% of the sample. The material sequenced was PBMCs. The receptors come from a middle-aged woman in good health and CMV-seropositive.

J is TRBJ2-1 and V is TRBV5-6; tentative D call: TRBD1 (6 bases). The germline V and J ends were trimmed by 0 bases and 3 bases, with 13 bases remaining between them. The CDR3 has 16 residues. CDR1 SGHDT and CDR2 YYEEEE come from the germline V gene. The CDR3: CASSLEGRGIYNEQFF. The CDR3 bases are TGTGCCAGCAGCTTGGAAGGCAGGGGAATCTACAATGAGCAGTTCTTC. The variable domain in full, with the rest retrieved from reference TRBV5-6 and TRBJ2-1, is DAGVTQSPTHLIKTRGQQVTLRCSPKSGHDTVSWYQQALGQGPQFIFQYYEEEERQRGNFPDRFSGHQFPNYSSELNVNALLLGDSALYLCASSLEGRGIYNEQFFGPGTRLTVL.

This clone was picked up a small number of times. The chain is built from TRBV6-5 and TRBJ1-1; D unclear. Deletions cut 2 bases from V and 5 bases from J, with 15 bases between. CDR1 is MNHEY, CDR2 SVGAGI, per germline. The length of the CDR3 is 15 residues. CDR3 loop: CASSYSSARKTEAFF. The CDR3 bases are TGTGCCAGCAGTTACAGTAGCGCCAGGAAGACTGAAGCTTTCTTT.

This chain connects TRBV15 to TRBJ1-1; 8 nucleotides match TRBD1. Germline loops: CDR1 LNHNV, CDR2 YYDKDF (reference sequence). The CDR3 spans 15 residues. The V gene end was trimmed by 5 bases and the J gene end by 4 bases; junction bases not matched to a gene: 9. The CDR3 DNA is TGTGCCACCAGCCCCCGCCGGACAGGGATCACTGAAGCTTTCTTT. The encoded protein is CATSPRRTGITEAFF.

The chain links TRBV4-2 to TRBJ1-1, with unresolved D. V gave up 4 bases and J gave up 3 bases, with 9 bases separating them. The CDR3 runs 13 residues. CDR1 is LGHNA and CDR2 is YNFKEQ in the germline V gene. CDR3 coding DNA: TGTGCCAGCAGCCCCACAACGTACACTGAAGCTTTCTTT. It yields the protein CASSPTTYTEAFF.

Here the CDR3 DNA reads TGTGCCAGCTCACCACCCGCCCCCCGAAGAGGGACAGATACGCAGTATTTT. It yields the protein CASSPPAPRRGTDTQYF. The chain links TRBV18 to TRBJ2-3; D might be TRBD2 (5 bases). V was cut by 0 bases and J by 3 bases, with 16 bases left in between. Germline lookup yields CDR1 KGHSH and CDR2 LQKENI. This CDR3 spans 17 amino acids.

The chain combines TRBV4-1 with TRBJ2-5, with D possibly being TRBD2 (5 bases). Germline V gene data show CDR1 as MGHRA and CDR2 as YSYEKL. The CDR3 extends over 15 amino acids. V was shortened by 1 base and J by 1 base, with 10 bases between the two germline ends. The CDR3 protein is CASSQVTGFQETQYF. In nucleotides, the CDR3 is TGCGCCAGCAGCCAAGTGACGGGATTCCAAGAGACCCAGTACTTC.

CDR3 residues: CASSLQESGVVDYGYTF. CDR3 DNA sequence: TGTGCCAGCAGCTTACAAGAGTCAGGGGTAGTCGACTATGGCTACACCTTC. The J gene is TRBJ1-2, the V gene TRBV13; D possibly corresponds to TRBD1 (6 bases). The V end was cut by 2 bases, the J end by 3 bases, with 19 bases between. This CDR3 has 17 amino acids. CDR1 and CDR2 (germline): PRHDT, FYEKMQ (reference sequence).

This clone was detected once. This rearrangement joins TRBV30 to TRBJ1-1; possibly TRBD1 for D (5 bases). Germline V CDR1 and CDR2: GTSNPN, SVGIG (reference sequence). The V gene lost 3 bases and the J gene lost 4 bases, with 15 bases spanning the gap. This CDR3 contains 14 residues. The CDR3 coding sequence is TGTGCCTGGAGGTATCCCGGGGGAAGCACTGAAGCTTTCTTT. It encodes CAWRYPGGSTEAFF.

This rearrangement joins TRBV2 to TRBJ2-5, with 9 bases identical to TRBD1. The J call may be in error: the DNA end matches TRBJ2-7 better. In germline, CDR1 is SNHLY, CDR2 FYNNEI. This CDR3 region has 16 residues. CDR3 in amino acids: CASSLPGQGFSYEQYF. Written as DNA, the CDR3 is TGTGCCAGCAGTTTGCCTGGACAGGGGTTTTCCTACGAGCAGTACTTC.

V and J are TRBV7-6 and TRBJ2-1; tentatively, D is TRBD2 (6 bases). The CDR3 contains 13 residues. The ends were cut back, 5 bases at V and 7 bases at J, with 12 bases in the middle. Germline V CDR1 and CDR2: SGHVS, FNYEAQ. The CDR3 is CASSQVRGNEQFF. For the CDR3, the DNA is TGTGCCAGCAGCCAGGTCCGGGGGAATGAGCAGTTCTTC.

The chain joins TRBV27 to TRBJ2-7, with 9 bases matching TRBD2. The CDR3 has 16 residues. The J segment lost 5 bases and the V segment lost 6 bases, leaving 14 bases of the junction unmatched. Germline V gene lookup returns CDR1 MNHEY and CDR2 SMNVEV (reference sequence). CDR3 nucleotides: TGTGCCAGCAGGTCACGGGGGACGGGCGGGAGGGACGAGCAGTACTTC. The encoded protein is CASRSRGTGGRDEQYF.

The count of this clone is one. The V call is TRBV7-9, the J call TRBJ2-5; 11 bases match TRBD1. Germline CDR1 SEHNR, CDR2 FQNEAQ (reference sequence). With 5 bases clipped from V and 9 bases from J, the junction kept 5 bases outside the gene matches. CDR3 length equals 13 residues. Written as DNA, the CDR3 is TGTGCCAGCAGCAGAGCGGGACAGGGGGCCCAGTACTTC. Translation: CASSRAGQGAQYF.

This chain connects TRBV19 to TRBJ1-2; D is possibly TRBD1 (6 bases). The CDR3 is made up of 14 amino acids. CDR1 and CDR2 from the germline V gene are LNHDA and SQIVND (reference sequence). V was clipped by 6 bases and J by 5 bases, with 16 bases between them. In DNA form, the CDR3 reads TGTGCCAGTAGGCCGGGACACAGAACTTATGGCTACACCTTC. This sequence encodes CASRPGHRTYGYTF. The full variable domain, rest sourced from reference TRBV19 and TRBJ1-2, is DGGITQSPKYLFRKEGQNVTLSCEQNLNHDAMYWYRQDPGQGLRLIYYSQIVNDFQKGDIAEGYSVSREKKESFPLTVTSAQKNPTAFYLCASRPGHRTYGYTFGSGTRLTVV.

In its sample, this clone was seen a few times. The chain couples TRBV10-3 to TRBJ2-3; tentatively, D is TRBD1 (5 bases). CDR1 ENHRY and CDR2 SYGVKD come from the germline V gene. V lost 10 bases and J lost 0, with 20 bases in between. The CDR3 loop spans 16 amino acids. Here the CDR3 reads CATAIPQGFSTDTQYF. The CDR3 DNA is TGTGCCACCGCAATACCCCAGGGTTTTAGCACAGATACGCAGTATTTT.

The chain uses TRBV6-6 and TRBJ1-1; no clear D. The CDR3 spans 11 residues. Trimming left V 7 bases short and J 2 bases short, with 5 bases between. Germline V gives CDR1 MNHNY, CDR2 SVGAGI (reference sequence). CDR3 in amino acids: CASIVNTEAFF. The CDR3 nucleotides read TGTGCCAGCATTGTAAACACTGAAGCTTTCTTT.